The 7 T cell receptor beta chains presented below share a single source sample, sequenced in a study of T-cell memory formation after mild COVID-19 (dated by TCRdb to the early 2020s). Receptors were amplified or captured by 5' RACE. Data came from an Illumina NovaSeq 6000. TCRdb trimmed the raw reads at Q25, called clones with MiXCR and kept productive beta chains. Every CDR3 protein is listed once, alongside the most common genes and DNA of its rows. A total of about 560,000 distinct CDR3 sequences appear in this sample, over 15% of them only once. Of the sample, around 12% is held by the ten largest clones. The sample comprised PBMCs or a T cell subset sorted from them (not recorded which). The receptor set was obtained from an adult woman who had mild COVID-19 (a few samples of this study predate the infection). The sample titles of this study are shuffled in the database, so cell type and time point are left out; the donor was told from shared clones.

In this sample, this clonotype turned up a few times. V and J are TRBV11-2 and TRBJ2-5; 8 bases are shared with TRBD2. CDR3 size: 14 residues. CDR1 SGHAT and CDR2 FQNNGV come from the germline V gene. V shed 3 bases and J 5 bases; nucleotides not matched to a gene: 5. The CDR3 loop is CASSLVAGTETQYF. CDR3 nucleotides: TGTGCCAGCAGCTTGGTAGCGGGAACGGAGACCCAGTACTTC.

The chain links TRBV11-2 to TRBJ2-5, with TRBD1 matching over 7 bases. The CDR3 extends over 15 amino acids. J gave up 1 base and V 1 base, and 3 bases lay outside the gene matches. Germline V gene lookup returns CDR1 SGHAT and CDR2 FQNNGV. As DNA, the CDR3 is TGTGCCAGCAGCTTAGGATACAGGGGCCAAGAGACCCAGTACTTC. The encoded protein is CASSLGYRGQETQYF.

The chain carries TRBV12-3 or TRBV12-4 and TRBJ2-3; TRBD1 agrees at 7 bases. The CDR3 is 14 amino acids. Germline trimming cut 6 bases from V and 0 bases from J; bases unmatched to any gene: 3. CDR3 amino acids: CASRWDSSTDTQYF. The CDR3 DNA reads TGTGCCAGCAGATGGGACAGTAGCACAGATACGCAGTATTTT.

The V call is TRBV30, the J call TRBJ2-2; the D is unclear. The CDR3 is 13 residues long. V was shortened by 0 bases and J by 6 bases, with 8 bases between the two germline ends. Looked up from germline, CDR1 is GTSNPN and CDR2 is SVGIG (reference sequence). The CDR3 nucleotides are TGTGCCTGGAGTGTAGTGGAAGCCGGGGAGCTGTTTTTT. Translating gives CAWSVVEAGELFF.

This sequence joins TRBV20-1 and TRBJ2-3; D possibly corresponds to TRBD2 (5 bases). The V end lost 0 bases, the J end lost 1 base, and 11 bases lay between the germline ends. The CDR3 is 15 amino acids. CDR1 and CDR2 (germline): DFQATT, SNEGSKA (reference sequence). CDR3 in amino acids: CSARDSGFRTDTQYF. DNA of the CDR3: TGCAGTGCTAGAGACTCGGGATTCCGCACAGATACGCAGTATTTT.

The rearrangement uses TRBV4-2 and TRBJ2-3, with 11 bases identical to TRBD2. CDR3 length: 17 residues. J lost 4 bases, V lost 0 bases, and 6 bases had no gene match. CDR1 and CDR2 from the germline V gene are LGHNA and YNFKEQ. CDR3 bases: TGTGCCAGCAGCCAAGAGGCGACTAGCGGGATGTCAGATACGCAGTATTTT. Protein sequence: CASSQEATSGMSDTQYF.

V gene TRBV20-1 combines with J gene TRBJ2-5, with 8 bases identical to TRBD2. CDR1 and CDR2 from the germline V gene are DFQATT and SNEGSKA (reference sequence). Losses at the gene ends were 3 bases for V and 4 bases for J; bases not matched to a gene: 7. The CDR3 covers 14 residues. For the CDR3, the DNA is TGCAGTGCTAGCCGCGGGGGGATGTCAGAGACCCAGTACTTC. Protein: CSASRGGMSETQYF.